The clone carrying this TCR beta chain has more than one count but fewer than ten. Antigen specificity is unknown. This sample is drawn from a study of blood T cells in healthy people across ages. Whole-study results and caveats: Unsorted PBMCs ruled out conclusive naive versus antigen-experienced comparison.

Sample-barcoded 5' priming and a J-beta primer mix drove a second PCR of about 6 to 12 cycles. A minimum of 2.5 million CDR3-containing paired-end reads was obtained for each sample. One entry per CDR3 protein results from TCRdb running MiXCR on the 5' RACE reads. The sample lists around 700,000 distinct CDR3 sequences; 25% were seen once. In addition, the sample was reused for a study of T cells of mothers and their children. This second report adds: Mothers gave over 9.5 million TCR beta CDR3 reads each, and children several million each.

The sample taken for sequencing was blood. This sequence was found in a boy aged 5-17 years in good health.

CDR3 coding DNA: TGCAGTGCTAGGGGCCTAGCCGTCTACAATGAGCAGTTCTTC. Amino acid sequence: CSARGLAVYNEQFF. This rearrangement joins TRBV20-1 to TRBJ2-5, with D possibly matching TRBD2 (5 bases). The J call may be faulty, since TRBJ2-1 better matches the DNA end. Germline V lookup: CDR1 DFQATT, CDR2 SNEGSKA (reference sequence). The CDR3 sequence is 14 residues long.